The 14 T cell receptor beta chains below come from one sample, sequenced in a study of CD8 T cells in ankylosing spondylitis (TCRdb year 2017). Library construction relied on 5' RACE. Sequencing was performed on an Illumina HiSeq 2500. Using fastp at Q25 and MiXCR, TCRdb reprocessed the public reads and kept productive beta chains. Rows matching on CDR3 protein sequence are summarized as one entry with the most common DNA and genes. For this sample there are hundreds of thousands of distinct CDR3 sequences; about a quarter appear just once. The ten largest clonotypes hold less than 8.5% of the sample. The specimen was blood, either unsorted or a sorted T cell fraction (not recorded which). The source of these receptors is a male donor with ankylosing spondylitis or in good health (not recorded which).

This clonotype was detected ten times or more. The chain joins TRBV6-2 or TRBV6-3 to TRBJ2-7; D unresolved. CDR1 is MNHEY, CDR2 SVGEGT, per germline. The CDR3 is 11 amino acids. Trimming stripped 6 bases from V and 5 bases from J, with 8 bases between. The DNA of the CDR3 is TGTGCCAGCAGCCGCCAGGACGAGCAGTACTTC. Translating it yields CASSRQDEQYF.

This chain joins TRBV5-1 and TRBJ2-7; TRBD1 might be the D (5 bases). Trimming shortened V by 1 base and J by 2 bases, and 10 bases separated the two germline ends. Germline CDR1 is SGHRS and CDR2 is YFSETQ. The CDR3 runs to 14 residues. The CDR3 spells CASSLQGRAYEQYF. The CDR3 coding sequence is TGCGCCAGCAGCTTGCAGGGAAGGGCCTACGAGCAGTACTTC.

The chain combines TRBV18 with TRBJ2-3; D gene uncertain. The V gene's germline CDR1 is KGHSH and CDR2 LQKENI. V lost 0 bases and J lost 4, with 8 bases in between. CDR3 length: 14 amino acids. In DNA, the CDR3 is TGTGCCAGCTCACCACCGGTGGTAGCAGATACGCAGTATTTT. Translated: CASSPPVVADTQYF.

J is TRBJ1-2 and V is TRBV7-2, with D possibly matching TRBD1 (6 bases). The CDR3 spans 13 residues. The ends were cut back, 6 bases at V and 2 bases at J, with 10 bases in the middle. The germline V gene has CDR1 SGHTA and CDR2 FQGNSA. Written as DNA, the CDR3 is TGTGCCAGCAGACAAGACAGGAACTATGGCTACACCTTC. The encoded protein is CASRQDRNYGYTF.

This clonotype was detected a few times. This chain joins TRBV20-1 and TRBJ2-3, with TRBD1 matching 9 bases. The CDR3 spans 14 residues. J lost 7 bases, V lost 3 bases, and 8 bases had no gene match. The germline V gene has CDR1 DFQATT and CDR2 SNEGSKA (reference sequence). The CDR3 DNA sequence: TGCAGTGCTAGTTCGTACAGGGGGCGGAATACGCAGTATTTT. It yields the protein CSASSYRGRNTQYF.

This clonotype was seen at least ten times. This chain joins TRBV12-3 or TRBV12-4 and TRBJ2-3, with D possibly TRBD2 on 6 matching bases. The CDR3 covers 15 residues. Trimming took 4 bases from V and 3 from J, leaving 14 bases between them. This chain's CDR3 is CASSSREEKTDTQYF. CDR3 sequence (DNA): TGTGCCAGCAGTTCGAGGGAGGAAAAAACAGATACGCAGTATTTT.

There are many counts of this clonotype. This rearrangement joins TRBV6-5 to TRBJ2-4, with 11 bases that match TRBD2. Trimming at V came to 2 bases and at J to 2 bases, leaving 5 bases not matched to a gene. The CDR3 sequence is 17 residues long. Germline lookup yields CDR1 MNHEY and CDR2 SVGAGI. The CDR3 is CASSYQGTSGPKNIQYF. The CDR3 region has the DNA TGTGCCAGCAGTTACCAGGGGACTAGCGGACCCAAAAACATTCAGTACTTC.

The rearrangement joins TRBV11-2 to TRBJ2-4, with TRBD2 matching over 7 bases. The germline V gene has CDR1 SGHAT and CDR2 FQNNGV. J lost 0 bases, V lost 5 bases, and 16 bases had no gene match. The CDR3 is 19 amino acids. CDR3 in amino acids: CASSLGRGEGALAKNIQYF. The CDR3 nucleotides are TGTGCCAGCAGCCTAGGCCGGGGGGAAGGGGCATTAGCCAAAAACATTCAGTACTTC.

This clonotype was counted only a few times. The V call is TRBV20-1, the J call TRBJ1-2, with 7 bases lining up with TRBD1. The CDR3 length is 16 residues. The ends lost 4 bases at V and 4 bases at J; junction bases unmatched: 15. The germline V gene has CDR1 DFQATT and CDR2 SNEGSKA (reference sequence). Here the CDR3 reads CSAISAGTEDSYGYTF. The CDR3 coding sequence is TGCAGTGCTATAAGCGCTGGGACAGAGGATTCCTATGGCTACACCTTC.

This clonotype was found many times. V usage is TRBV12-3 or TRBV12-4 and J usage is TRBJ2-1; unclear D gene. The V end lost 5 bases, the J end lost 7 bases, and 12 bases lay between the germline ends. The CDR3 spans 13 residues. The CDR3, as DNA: TGTGCCAGCAGTAAGGATATTGGGAATGAGCAGTTCTTC. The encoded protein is CASSKDIGNEQFF.

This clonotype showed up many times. The CDR3 bases are TGCGCCAGCAGCATCCCCAGGGGAGAAGAGACCCAGTACTTC. Protein product: CASSIPRGEETQYF. V gene TRBV5-1 combines with J gene TRBJ2-5, with D maybe TRBD1 (6 bases). Germline values: CDR1 SGHRS, CDR2 YFSETQ. V shed 4 bases and J shed 3 bases, with 13 bases lying between them. The CDR3 has 14 amino acids.

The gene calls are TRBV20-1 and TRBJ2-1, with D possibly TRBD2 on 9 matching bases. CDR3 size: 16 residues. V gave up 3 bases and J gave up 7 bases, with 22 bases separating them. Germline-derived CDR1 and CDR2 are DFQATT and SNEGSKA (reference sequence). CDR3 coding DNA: TGCAGTGCTAGGGACAGGGCTAGCGGGAAGAGGAATGAGCAGTTCTTC. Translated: CSARDRASGKRNEQFF.

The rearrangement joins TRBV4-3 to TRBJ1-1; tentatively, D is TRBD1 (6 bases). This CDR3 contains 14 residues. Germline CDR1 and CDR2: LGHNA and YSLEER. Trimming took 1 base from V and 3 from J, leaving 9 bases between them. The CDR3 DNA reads TGCGCCAGCAGCCAAGCAGGGGCGGACACTGAAGCTTTCTTT. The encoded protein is CASSQAGADTEAFF.

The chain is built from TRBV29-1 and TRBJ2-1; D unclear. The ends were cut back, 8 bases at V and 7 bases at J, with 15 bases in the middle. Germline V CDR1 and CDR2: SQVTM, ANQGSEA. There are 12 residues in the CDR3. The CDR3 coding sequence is TGCAGCTCCACAGCCGCCGGTAATGAGCAGTTCTTC. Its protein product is CSSTAAGNEQFF.